The text below deals with one T cell receptor (beta chain). The CDR3 totals 11 residues. Germline V gene data show CDR1 as DFQATT and CDR2 as SNEGSKA (reference sequence). Enrolment of Seattle patients took place during active infection, and they were followed longitudinally. The assay was immunoSEQ multiplex PCR, and TCRdb's table has in-frame clones only and misses some. The table lists 100,000 to 150,000 clones, approximately 90% of them singletons, with around 2.1% in the top ten. The entry originates in a study of blood T cell repertoires in COVID-19. Looking at the study overall: PBMCs, B-cell-depleted T cells, or T cells were the source of the cDNA or gDNA that made up the material.

This chain connects TRBV20-1 to TRBJ1-1, with TRBD1 identical over 7 bases. The sequenced material came from peripheral blood. This receptor was identified in a man aged 50 to 60 with COVID-19, enrolled during active disease. The CDR3 is CSSGGLTEAFF. The CDR3 coding sequence is TGCAGCTCAGGGGGATTAACTGAAGCTTTCTTT.